The next 13 T cell receptor beta chains were all read from a single sample in a study of blood T cell repertoires in COVID-19. TCRdb keeps only in-frame clones here, not all; method: immunoSEQ multiplex PCR. This table holds approximately 150,000 clones, roughly 84% found once. The sequenced sample was PBMCs or T cells enriched from blood (not recorded which). The receptor set was obtained from a woman between 50 and 59 years old who had recovered from COVID-19.

The rearrangement uses TRBV20-1 and TRBJ1-2; 7 bases match TRBD1. The V segment lost 3 bases and the J segment 4 bases; nucleotides outside the gene matches: 5. This CDR3 contains 13 residues. Germline-derived CDR1 and CDR2 are DFQATT and SNEGSKA (reference sequence). The CDR3: CSASKDRTYGYTF. The CDR3 DNA reads as TGCAGTGCTAGTAAGGACAGGACCTATGGCTACACCTTC.

The CDR3 sequence is CASSYGRQRSSYEQYF. CDR3 in DNA: TGTGCCAGCAGTTACGGCCGCCAAAGGAGCTCCTACGAGCAGTACTTC. The chain joins TRBV6-5 to TRBJ2-7; no clear D gene. Looked up from germline, CDR1 is MNHEY and CDR2 is SVGAGI. CDR3 length equals 16 residues. V lost 2 bases, J lost 0 bases, and 14 bases lay in between.

The chain links TRBV2 to TRBJ1-6, with 8 positions matching TRBD1. The CDR3 runs 15 residues. J gave up 7 bases and V 5 bases, and 7 bases lay outside the gene matches. Germline V gene lookup returns CDR1 SNHLY and CDR2 FYNNEI. This CDR3 reads CASSSPTGVNSPLHF. DNA for the CDR3: TGTGCCAGCAGTTCCCCGACAGGGGTCAATTCACCCCTCCACTTT.

Written as DNA, the CDR3 is TGCACCAGCAAGACAGGAATGAACACTGAAGCTTTCTTT. Amino acid sequence: CTSKTGMNTEAFF. V and J are TRBV1 and TRBJ1-1; TRBD1 reflects the table's D call only, with no check against the DNA. TRBV1 is reported as a pseudogene. The CDR3 has 13 amino acids.

The CDR3 region has the DNA TGCAGCGTTGCTAGGGGGTTCAACACTGAAGCTTTCTTT. Residues: CSVARGFNTEAFF. This chain connects TRBV29-1 to TRBJ1-1; D perhaps matches TRBD1 (6 bases). This CDR3 region has 13 residues. V was pared by 4 bases and J by 2 bases, with 11 bases between. Germline-derived CDR1 and CDR2 are SQVTM and ANQGSEA.

The gene calls are TRBV4-2 and TRBJ1-2; the D is unclear. Between the trimmed V and J ends, which lost 0 bases and 8 bases, there was a span of 19 bases. The germline gives CDR1 LGHNA, CDR2 YNFKEQ. The CDR3 runs 16 residues. The chain's CDR3 is CASSQDLGQSYVGYTF. CDR3 sequence (DNA): TGTGCCAGCAGCCAAGATCTTGGGCAGTCCTATGTCGGCTACACCTTC.

V usage is TRBV6-5 and J usage is TRBJ1-1; possibly TRBD1 for D (5 bases). Germline V gives CDR1 MNHEY, CDR2 SVGAGI. Deletions cut 4 bases from V and 11 bases from J, with 23 bases between. The CDR3 spans 15 residues. CDR3: CASSSFGRAALGAFF. The CDR3 bases are TGTGCCAGCAGTTCCTTCGGCAGGGCGGCTCTCGGCGCTTTCTTT.

This clone was seen a handful of times. This sequence joins TRBV7-9 and TRBJ2-1; TRBD2 matches at 13 bases. Germline-derived CDR1 and CDR2 are SEHNR and FQNEAQ (reference sequence). Unmatched junction bases numbered 6, after V lost 4 bases and J lost 6 bases. This CDR3 region has 16 residues. Here the CDR3 reads CASSSLLAGGRNEQFF. CDR3 in DNA: TGTGCCAGCAGCTCCTTACTAGCGGGAGGGCGCAATGAGCAGTTCTTC.

This sequence joins TRBV6-5 and TRBJ2-7, with TRBD2 matching over 11 bases. Germline values: CDR1 MNHEY, CDR2 SVGAGI. CDR3 length equals 15 residues. V trimming: 7 bases; J trimming: 2 bases; junction bases outside the gene matches: 7. The CDR3 bases are TGTGCCAGCAACTCAGGGACTAGCGGTACCTACGAGCAGTACTTC. It is translated as CASNSGTSGTYEQYF.

The J gene is TRBJ1-6, the V gene TRBV14, with D perhaps matching TRBD1 (6 bases). The germline gives CDR1 SGHDN, CDR2 FVKESK. V dropped 1 base and J dropped 10 bases, with 17 bases sitting between them. This CDR3 spans 16 amino acids. The CDR3 nucleotides are TGTGCCAGCAGCCAAGCCATGGCGGGGGGCAGGTCACCCCTCCACTTT. Protein sequence: CASSQAMAGGRSPLHF.

This clone was detected only a few times. This sequence joins TRBV27 and TRBJ2-1; 8 bases line up with TRBD2. Unmatched junction bases numbered 11, after V lost 4 bases and J lost 9 bases. This CDR3 spans 15 amino acids. Germline V gene data show CDR1 as MNHEY and CDR2 as SMNVEV (reference sequence). In DNA form, the CDR3 reads TGTGCCAGCAGTTCGAGCGGGGGACCCTTTAGTGAGCAGTTCTTC. Its translation is CASSSSGGPFSEQFF.

This sequence joins TRBV9 and TRBJ1-6; 7 nucleotides line up with TRBD1. V lost 3 bases to trimming and J lost 11 bases; unmatched junction nucleotides: 8. The CDR3 runs 14 residues. Germline V gene sequence: CDR1 SGDLS, CDR2 YYNGEE. The CDR3: CASSGRQGLTPLHF. CDR3 bases: TGTGCCAGCAGCGGTCGACAGGGTTTGACACCCCTCCACTTT.

The gene calls are TRBV28 and TRBJ2-7, with TRBD1 as a possible D gene (5 bases). Per the germline V gene, CDR1 is MDHEN and CDR2 is SYDVKM. The CDR3 is 17 amino acids. V was clipped by 6 bases and J by 7 bases, with 28 bases between them. As DNA, the CDR3 is TGTGCCAGCAGCCGTTACCGCAGGGCCTTACTCATATTGGAGCAGTACTTC. Translated: CASSRYRRALLILEQYF.